Described below is a single T cell receptor beta chain sequence and its context. Its binding antigen is unknown. No much larger clone is present one base from it, and per-base qualities are unavailable. The junction shows trimming of 6 bases on V and 4 bases on J, and the gene matches do not reach 6 bases of it. The germline V gene yields SGHRS for CDR1 and YFSETQ for CDR2. Taken from cysteine to phenylalanine, the CDR3 has 14 residues. Left in the record is the CDR3 DNA by itself, 42 bases read in frame from the first base. The immunoSEQ Assay was the method used to sequence TCRbeta CDR3 regions. After extraction, genomic DNA underwent amplification by bias-controlled multiplex PCR, followed by high-throughput sequencing. The paper's data handling went like this. Collapsing and filtering of sequences were performed to quantify the absolute abundance of each unique TCRbeta CDR3 region. T cell fraction was estimated by normalizing TCRbeta template counts to usable DNA, which was measured by amplifying reference genes present in all nucleated cells. Repertoire TCRs were annotated as SARS-CoV-2-specific when V gene, CDR3 amino acid sequence and J gene were exactly matched to a known reactive TCR set. The reference SARS-CoV-2 TCR set came from MIRA and was filtered for enrichment in COVID-19-positive ImmuneCODE repertoires, removing public or cross-reactive TCRs. Using the MIRA antigens, annotated TCRs were further analysed by specific ORF or by position within an ORF. Breadth was defined as annotated unique rearrangements over total unique productive rearrangements; depth was the summed frequency of those rearrangements. Group comparisons of TCR breadth used two-sided Wilcoxon rank-sum tests. TCRdb holds this immuneACCESS table with in-frame rearrangements only. Some clones are missing; in checked studies, unresolved V genes explain under half, and the rest has no known cause. V, J and clone size are taken as reported in that table, and D and trimming were inferred from the DNA itself. Across this sample there are approximately 420,000 clones, with approximately 88% seen only once. The top ten clones comprise 3.5% to 4% of the sample.

This specimen belongs to a study of Ad26.COV2.S vaccination and SARS-CoV-2 variants (dated by TCRdb to the early 2020s). Regarding the research as a whole: Vaccine-arm donors came from COV1001, a multicentre, randomized, double-blind, placebo-controlled phase I-IIa trial of Ad26.COV2.S in healthy adults. TCRbeta repertoire sequencing was used to assess the specificity and breadth of SARS-CoV-2-reactive T cell receptors after Ad26.COV2.S vaccination. Investigators remained blinded to trial group allocation during experiments and outcome assessment. Ad26.COV2.S was given intramuscularly at 5x10^10 or 1x10^11 viral particles, as a single shot or as two shots 56 days apart. The TCR-sequenced set comprised about 30 samples: roughly 19 Ad26.COV2.S vaccine recipients, 5 placebo recipients and 8 SARS-CoV-2 convalescent individuals. Trial participants were randomized into five groups of five: low-dose or high-dose Ad26.COV2.S given once or twice, or placebo on both occasions.

The sample's treatment or condition label, decoded: 19 received Ad26.COV2.S at low or high dose, single or two shots; a few received placebo; per-sample allocation not given. Repertoires of vaccine and placebo recipients were sequenced from samples collected on day 63 after the first injection. Between 29 July and 7 August 2020, Cohort 1b enrolled 20 to 30 adults aged 18-55 years at one site in Boston, USA. As a vaccine, Ad26.COV2.S was a replication-incompetent adenovirus type 26 vector that expressed a prefusion-stabilized SARS-CoV-2 spike protein derived from the original Wuhan strain. On the study overall, not on this receptor specifically: The authors noted that the TCR breadth and depth analyses may have underestimated total T cell responses. After vaccination, substantial breadth of spike-specific CD8+ and CD4+ T cell responses was reported. Higher spike-specific TCR breadth was observed in Ad26.COV2.S recipients than in placebo recipients (P = 0.0014). Comparable non-spike TCR breadth was observed between vaccine and placebo recipients, consistent with only spike being contained in the vaccine. The study lacked the statistical power to compare responses across vaccine doses or regimens.

The chain employs TRBV5-1 and TRBJ2-7; 11 central bases correspond to TRBD2. This specimen was peripheral blood, taken in a trial of Ad26.COV2.S vaccine versus placebo. This TCR was sampled from a person aged 18-60 years who received the Ad26.COV2.S COVID-19 vaccine or a placebo. The CDR3 sequence is CASKTGTSGYEQYF. The sequenced DNA is TGCGCCAGCAAAACCGGGACTAGCGGTTACGAGCAGTACTTC.